Listed below are T cell receptor beta chains from one sample, sequenced in a study of CXCR3-negative and CXCR3-positive naive CD8 T cells. TCRdb reanalyzed the 5' RACE reads and collapses them to one entry per CDR3 protein, without DNA. This table lists 100,000 to 150,000 distinct CDR3 sequences. The specimen sequenced was naive CXCR3- CD8+ T cells from blood. The receptors were sampled from a human donor in good health. Some clones in this sample may be carry-over from other donors' samples. Both conserved end residues are part of each CDR3.

v_call: TRBV7-7; cdr3_length: 15; j_call: TRBJ2-5; cdr3_aa: CASSLGVLRQETQYF
v_call: TRBV5-5; cdr3_length: 14; j_call: TRBJ2-7; cdr3_aa: CASSLPSLSYEQYF
v_call: TRBV30; cdr3_length: 14; j_call: TRBJ1-1; cdr3_aa: CAWSVQGLNTEAFF
v_call: TRBV7-9; cdr3_length: 14; j_call: TRBJ2-5; cdr3_aa: CASSPGQGQETQYF
v_call: TRBV4-1; cdr3_length: 16; j_call: TRBJ1-2; cdr3_aa: CASSLAVGGVGYGYTF
v_call: TRBV5-1; cdr3_length: 16; j_call: TRBJ2-1; cdr3_aa: CASSLGTSGRAGEQFF
v_call: TRBV7-9; cdr3_length: 16; j_call: TRBJ2-7; cdr3_aa: CASSLSPGQPSYEQYF
v_call: TRBV25-1; cdr3_length: 13; j_call: TRBJ1-6; cdr3_aa: CASSGEWTGGLHF
v_call: TRBV15; cdr3_length: 15; j_call: TRBJ2-5; cdr3_aa: CATSAPLAGVETQYF
v_call: TRBV7-9; cdr3_length: 18; j_call: TRBJ2-1; cdr3_aa: CASSITATGGFSYNEQFF
v_call: TRBV20-1; cdr3_length: 16; j_call: TRBJ1-1; cdr3_aa: CSAPPWDRAMNTEAFF
v_call: TRBV12-3/TRBV12-4; cdr3_length: 13; j_call: TRBJ2-1; cdr3_aa: CASSGRNPNEQFF
v_call: TRBV28; cdr3_length: 14; j_call: TRBJ2-2; cdr3_aa: CASSFLWPAGELFF
v_call: TRBV2; cdr3_length: 17; j_call: TRBJ2-1; cdr3_aa: CASRGPGTESSYNEQFF
v_call: TRBV5-1; cdr3_length: 14; j_call: TRBJ2-7; cdr3_aa: CASTFPGGGYEQYF
v_call: TRBV28; cdr3_length: 15; j_call: TRBJ2-7; cdr3_aa: CASSFGRGRSEEQYF
v_call: TRBV9; cdr3_length: 12; j_call: TRBJ2-3; cdr3_aa: CASSESGSAQYF
v_call: TRBV5-1; cdr3_length: 13; j_call: TRBJ2-1; cdr3_aa: CASSLVTYNEQFF
v_call: TRBV2; cdr3_length: 13; j_call: TRBJ2-2; cdr3_aa: CASSERTTGELFF
v_call: TRBV7-9; cdr3_length: 15; j_call: TRBJ2-7; cdr3_aa: CASSGTGTGGYEQYF
v_call: TRBV4-2; cdr3_length: 16; j_call: TRBJ1-5; cdr3_aa: CASSQEGEMRNQPQHF
v_call: TRBV5-6; cdr3_length: 15; j_call: TRBJ2-5; cdr3_aa: CASSPGTTMEETQYF
v_call: TRBV23-1; cdr3_length: 16; j_call: TRBJ1-5; cdr3_aa: CASSQSLQGTYQPQHF
v_call: TRBV29-1; cdr3_length: 14; j_call: TRBJ2-1; cdr3_aa: CSEGGRSPYNEQFF
v_call: TRBV7-9; cdr3_length: 15; j_call: TRBJ2-7; cdr3_aa: CASSLAPRDSYEQYF